A selection of T cell receptor beta chains follows, all from one sample in a study of cytomegalovirus exposure and HLA in healthy donors. Profiled with immunoSEQ multiplex PCR; TCRdb holds only in-frame clones, not every one. Listed are 60,000 to 75,000 clones; about 4% falls within the top ten. Sequenced: PBMCs. Receptor source: a female donor in good health and CMV-seropositive. The CDR3 runs from the conserved cysteine through the conserved F or W. Each record gives: CDR3 length, D gene, V gene, J gene, CDR3 protein, CDR3 DNA. The D gene is left open where the match is weak.

CDR3 length: 14
D gene: TRBD1
V gene: TRBV29-1
J gene: TRBJ1-1
CDR3 protein: CSVLKGTAGTEAFF
CDR3 DNA: TGCAGCGTTCTAAAAGGGACAGCAGGGACTGAAGCTTTCTTT

CDR3 length: 15
D gene: TRBD2
V gene: TRBV19
J gene: TRBJ2-3
CDR3 protein: CASRLAGHSTDTQYF
CDR3 DNA: TGTGCCAGCCGACTAGCGGGACATAGCACAGATACGCAGTATTTT

CDR3 length: 12
D gene: .
V gene: TRBV13
J gene: TRBJ2-7
CDR3 protein: CASSLGRYEQYF
CDR3 DNA: TGTGCCAGCAGCTTAGGCCGGTACGAGCAGTACTTC

CDR3 length: 13
D gene: .
V gene: TRBV10-3
J gene: TRBJ1-5
CDR3 protein: CAIRRDINQPQHF
CDR3 DNA: TGTGCCATTCGCAGGGACATCAATCAGCCCCAGCATTTT

CDR3 length: 15
D gene: .
V gene: TRBV2
J gene: TRBJ1-5
CDR3 protein: CASSEPGNSNQPQHF
CDR3 DNA: TGTGCCAGCAGTGAACCCGGGAATAGCAATCAGCCCCAGCATTTT

CDR3 length: 17
D gene: TRBD2
V gene: TRBV2
J gene: TRBJ2-5
CDR3 protein: CASSEGLAGGRRKTQYF
CDR3 DNA: TGTGCCAGCAGTGAAGGACTAGCGGGGGGGCGTCGGAAGACCCAGTACTTC

CDR3 length: 16
D gene: .
V gene: TRBV4-3
J gene: TRBJ1-5
CDR3 protein: CASSQDRGYSNQPQHF
CDR3 DNA: TGCGCCAGCAGCCAAGATAGGGGTTATAGCAATCAGCCCCAGCATTTT

CDR3 length: 18
D gene: .
V gene: TRBV28
J gene: TRBJ1-5
CDR3 protein: CASSPGPSGTPINQPQHF
CDR3 DNA: TGTGCCAGCAGCCCCGGACCATCCGGGACACCCATCAATCAGCCCCAGCATTTT

CDR3 length: 13
D gene: TRBD1
V gene: TRBV29-1
J gene: TRBJ1-5
CDR3 protein: CSVADRGNQPQHF
CDR3 DNA: TGCAGCGTTGCCGACAGGGGCAATCAGCCCCAGCATTTT

CDR3 length: 13
D gene: TRBD1
V gene: TRBV7-2
J gene: TRBJ1-2
CDR3 protein: CASSHDREAGYTF
CDR3 DNA: TGTGCCAGCAGCCACGACAGGGAAGCTGGCTACACCTTC

CDR3 length: 13
D gene: TRBD1
V gene: TRBV28
J gene: TRBJ2-1
CDR3 protein: CASTLDRGNEQFF
CDR3 DNA: TGTGCCAGCACCTTAGACAGGGGGAATGAGCAGTTCTTC

CDR3 length: 15
D gene: .
V gene: TRBV7-9
J gene: TRBJ2-5
CDR3 protein: CASSLGPRSPETQYF
CDR3 DNA: TGTGCCAGCAGCTTAGGTCCTCGGAGCCCAGAGACCCAGTACTTC

CDR3 length: 13
D gene: .
V gene: TRBV6-6
J gene: TRBJ1-2
CDR3 protein: CASSYSGVGGYTF
CDR3 DNA: TGTGCCAGCAGTTACTCAGGGGTGGGAGGCTACACCTTC

CDR3 length: 15
D gene: .
V gene: TRBV19
J gene: TRBJ1-4
CDR3 protein: CASHGPTVGDEKLFF
CDR3 DNA: TGTGCCAGTCACGGCCCAACGGTAGGGGATGAAAAACTGTTTTTT

CDR3 length: 15
D gene: TRBD2
V gene: TRBV6-5
J gene: TRBJ2-5
CDR3 protein: CASSNLAGGPETQYF
CDR3 DNA: TGTGCCAGCAGCAATCTAGCGGGAGGGCCGGAGACCCAGTACTTC

CDR3 length: 15
D gene: TRBD2
V gene: TRBV18
J gene: TRBJ2-1
CDR3 protein: CASSPPTGGANEQFF
CDR3 DNA: TGTGCCAGCTCACCACCCACCGGGGGGGCCAATGAGCAGTTCTTC

CDR3 length: 15
D gene: .
V gene: TRBV10-3
J gene: TRBJ1-6
CDR3 protein: CAISDVRGAGSPLHF
CDR3 DNA: TGTGCCATCAGTGATGTGCGGGGGGCAGGGTCACCCCTCCACTTT